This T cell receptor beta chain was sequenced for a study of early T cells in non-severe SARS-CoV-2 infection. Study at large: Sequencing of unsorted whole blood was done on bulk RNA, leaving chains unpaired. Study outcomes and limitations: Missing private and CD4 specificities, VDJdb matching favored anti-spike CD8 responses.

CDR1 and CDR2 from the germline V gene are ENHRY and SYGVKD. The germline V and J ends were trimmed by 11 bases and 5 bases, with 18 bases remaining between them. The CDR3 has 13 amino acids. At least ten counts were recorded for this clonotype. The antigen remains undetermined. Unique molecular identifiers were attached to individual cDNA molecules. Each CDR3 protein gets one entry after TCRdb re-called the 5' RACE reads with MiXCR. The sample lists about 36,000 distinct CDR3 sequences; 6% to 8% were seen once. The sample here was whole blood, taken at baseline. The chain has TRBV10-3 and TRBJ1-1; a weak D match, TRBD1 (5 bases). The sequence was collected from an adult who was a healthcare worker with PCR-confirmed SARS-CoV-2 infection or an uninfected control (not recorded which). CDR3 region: CASAGDLRTEAFF. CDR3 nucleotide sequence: TGTGCCTCCGCGGGGGACCTCAGGACTGAAGCTTTCTTT.